What follows describes a single T cell receptor beta chain. Antigen: not known. Germline V gives CDR1 MNHEY, CDR2 SMNVEV (reference sequence). The CDR3 totals 15 residues. V was trimmed by 6 bases and J by 6 bases, leaving 19 bases between them. The sample belongs to a study of OX40 agonist ivuxolimab in advanced cancers. Study summary: There were three patients with partial responses, one having hepatocellular carcinoma and two cutaneous melanoma. Overall study findings and caveats: Averaged across samples, CD8+ T cells carried more expanded clones than CD4+ did. Among the lowest peripheral clonal expansion occurred in 0.1-3.0 mg/kg partial responders.

Data came from immunoSEQ multiplex PCR; TCRdb stores just in-frame clones and leaves some out. The table records 80,000 or so clones, 75% to 90% of them present only once. The receptor was derived from an adult with an advanced solid tumor such as melanoma, head and neck, liver or kidney cancer. The chain links TRBV27 to TRBJ2-3; a possible D gene is TRBD1 (8 bases). The sequenced sample was CD4+ or CD8+ T cells sorted from blood, obtained in a trial of the OX40 agonist ivuxolimab. The CDR3 DNA reads TGTGCCAGCAGCATTGGGACAGGCGGGGGTGATACGCAGTATTTT. Translating gives CASSIGTGGGDTQYF.